The 8 T cell receptor beta chains given below trace back to one sample, sequenced in a study of cytomegalovirus exposure and HLA in healthy donors (TCRdb year 2017). The protocol used for the library was the immunoSEQ multiplex PCR assay. For the multiplex PCR, a mixture combining 60 forward primers for TCR Vbeta segments and 13 reverse primers for TCR Jbeta segments was used. TCRdb stores this immuneACCESS table with in-frame sequences only. Part of the clones is absent; in the studies checked, under half of the shortfall reflects unresolved V genes, and no reason is known for the rest. For this sample there are 100,000 or so clones; about 60% appear just once. Of the sample, less than 5% is held by the ten largest clones. The sequenced sample was PBMCs. These receptors were collected from a human donor in good health.

The sample holds a few counts of this clone. The rearrangement links TRBV6-5 to TRBJ2-6; 9 nucleotides line up with TRBD1. The CDR3 has 15 residues. Losses at the gene ends were 4 bases for V and 12 bases for J; bases not matched to a gene: 10. Germline values: CDR1 MNHEY, CDR2 SVGAGI. CDR3 coding DNA: TGTGCCAGCAGTTCCCCGGGACAGGGTAAGGGCGTCCTGACTTTC. Amino acids: CASSSPGQGKGVLTF.

This clone was counted a few times. The V gene is TRBV5-4, the J gene TRBJ2-1; maybe TRBD2 (6 bases). From germline, CDR1 is SGHNT and CDR2 YYREEE (reference sequence). CDR3 length equals 14 residues. V was trimmed by 0 bases and J by 4 bases, leaving 8 bases between them. CDR3 sequence: CASSLVGGYNEQFF. For the CDR3, the DNA is TGTGCCAGCAGCTTGGTGGGGGGTTACAATGAGCAGTTCTTC.

The V call is TRBV7-8, the J call TRBJ1-3, with 11 positions matching TRBD1. CDR1 and CDR2 (germline): SGHVS, FQNEAQ. This CDR3 has 16 amino acids. V gave up 2 bases and J gave up 4 bases; unmatched junction bases: 4. The CDR3 region is CASSLLGTGGGNTIYF. CDR3 DNA: TGTGCCAGCAGCTTACTTGGGACAGGGGGAGGAAACACCATATATTTT.

The rearrangement uses TRBV7-8 and TRBJ1-2; a possible D gene is TRBD1 (6 bases). The CDR3 has 14 amino acids. Germline V gene lookup returns CDR1 SGHVS and CDR2 FQNEAQ. Trimming cost V 6 bases and J 5 bases, with 16 bases left between them. DNA for the CDR3: TGTGCCAGCAGTCCGGGGCAGGGGCGTTATGGCTACACCTTC. It codes for CASSPGQGRYGYTF.

This clone was observed a handful of times. The rearrangement uses TRBV7-9 and TRBJ2-5, with a weak D call TRBD1 (5 bases). Germline assignment: CDR1 SEHNR and CDR2 FQNEAQ (reference sequence). V dropped 2 bases and J dropped 1 base, with 14 bases sitting between them. The CDR3 is 16 amino acids. This CDR3 is CASSLYLGPAQETQYF. The CDR3 DNA follows: TGTGCCAGCAGCTTATATCTGGGGCCCGCCCAAGAGACCCAGTACTTC.

The chain couples TRBV5-8 to TRBJ2-1; no clear D gene. There are 15 residues in the CDR3. CDR1 is SGHTS, CDR2 YDEGEE, per germline. Between the trimmed V and J ends, which lost 4 bases and 0 bases, there was a span of 11 bases. The CDR3 nucleotides are TGTGCCAGCAGCGTACTCCTGAGCTCCTACAATGAGCAGTTCTTC. Protein: CASSVLLSSYNEQFF.

CDR3 loop: CASSLLSTGLGETQYF. The CDR3 DNA is TGTGCCAGCAGCTTGCTATCAACAGGGCTCGGGGAGACCCAGTACTTC. This chain links TRBV5-5 with TRBJ2-5, with D maybe TRBD1 (6 bases). The CDR3 sequence is 16 residues long. Germline V gene data show CDR1 as SGHKS and CDR2 as YYEKEE (reference sequence). The V end was cut by 1 base, the J end by 5 bases, with 18 bases between.

J is TRBJ2-5 and V is TRBV19; 11 bases line up with TRBD2. The CDR3 covers 15 residues. V was pared by 6 bases and J by 5 bases, with 8 bases of the junction left unmatched. Per the germline V gene, CDR1 is LNHDA and CDR2 is SQIVND (reference sequence). This CDR3 is CASSPSGGSRETQYF. The CDR3 region has the DNA TGTGCCAGTAGCCCTAGCGGGGGGTCGCGGGAGACCCAGTACTTC.